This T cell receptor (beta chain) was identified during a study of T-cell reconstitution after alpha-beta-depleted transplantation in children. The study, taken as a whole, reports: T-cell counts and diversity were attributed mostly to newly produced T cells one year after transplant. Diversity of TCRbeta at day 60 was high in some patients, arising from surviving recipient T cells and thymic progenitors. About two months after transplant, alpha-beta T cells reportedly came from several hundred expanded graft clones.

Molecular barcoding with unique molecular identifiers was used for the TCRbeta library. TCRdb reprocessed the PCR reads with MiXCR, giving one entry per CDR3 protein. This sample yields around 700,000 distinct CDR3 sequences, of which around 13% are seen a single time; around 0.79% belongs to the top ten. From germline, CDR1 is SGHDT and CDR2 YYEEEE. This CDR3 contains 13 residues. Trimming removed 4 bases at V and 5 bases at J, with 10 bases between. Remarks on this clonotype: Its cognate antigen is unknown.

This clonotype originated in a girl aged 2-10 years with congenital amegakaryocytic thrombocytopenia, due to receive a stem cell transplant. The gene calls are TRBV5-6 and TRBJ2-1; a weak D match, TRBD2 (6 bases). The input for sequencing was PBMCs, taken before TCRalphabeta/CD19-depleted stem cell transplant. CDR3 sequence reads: CASSAGRHNEQFF. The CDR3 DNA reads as TGTGCCAGCAGCGCGGGACGGCACAATGAGCAGTTCTTC.